This T cell receptor (beta chain) appears in the sequencing data of a study of CD8 T cells in Susac syndrome. The V gene's germline CDR1 is LGHNA and CDR2 YSLEER. The V end was cut by 0 bases, the J end by 5 bases, with 16 bases between. The CDR3 runs 16 residues. A quantity of about 0.45 to 1 ug RNA underwent reverse transcription using random hexamers. TCRdb called the immunoSEQ multiplex PCR reads again in MiXCR, with one record for every CDR3 protein. The sample includes about 130,000 distinct CDR3 sequences, around nine tenths of them seen just once. The sample was CD8+ T cells from PBMCs. The source of this sequence is a human donor with multiple sclerosis. The V call is TRBV4-3, the J call TRBJ2-5; D ambiguous. The CDR3 coding sequence is TGCGCCAGCAGCCAAGATTGGGGTGCCCTTTCGGAGACCCAGTACTTC. This codes for CASSQDWGALSETQYF.